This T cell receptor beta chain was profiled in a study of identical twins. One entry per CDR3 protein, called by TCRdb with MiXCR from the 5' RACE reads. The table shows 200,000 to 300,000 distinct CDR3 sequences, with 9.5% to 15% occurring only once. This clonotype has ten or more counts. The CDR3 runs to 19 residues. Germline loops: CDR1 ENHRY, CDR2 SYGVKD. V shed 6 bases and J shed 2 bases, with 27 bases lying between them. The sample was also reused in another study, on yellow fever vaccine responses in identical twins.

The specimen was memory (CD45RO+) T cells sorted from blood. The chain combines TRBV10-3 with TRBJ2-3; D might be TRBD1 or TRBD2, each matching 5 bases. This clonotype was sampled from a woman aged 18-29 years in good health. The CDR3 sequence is CAIRDGTRRWSGSTDTQYF. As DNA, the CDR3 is TGTGCCATCAGAGATGGGACCCGTCGGTGGAGCGGCTCCACAGATACGCAGTATTTT.